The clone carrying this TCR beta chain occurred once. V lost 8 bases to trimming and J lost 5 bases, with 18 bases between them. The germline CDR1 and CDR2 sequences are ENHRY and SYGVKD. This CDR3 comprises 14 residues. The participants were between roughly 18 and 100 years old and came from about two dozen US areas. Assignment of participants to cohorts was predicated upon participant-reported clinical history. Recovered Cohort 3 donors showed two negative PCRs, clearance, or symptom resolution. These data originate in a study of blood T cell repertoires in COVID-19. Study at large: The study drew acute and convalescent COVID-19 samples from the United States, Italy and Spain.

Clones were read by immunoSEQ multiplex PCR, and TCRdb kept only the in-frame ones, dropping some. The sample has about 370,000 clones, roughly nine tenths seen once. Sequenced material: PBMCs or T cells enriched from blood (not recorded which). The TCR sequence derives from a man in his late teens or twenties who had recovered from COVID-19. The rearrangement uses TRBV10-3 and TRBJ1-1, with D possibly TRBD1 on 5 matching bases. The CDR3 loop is CAIRSGREGTEAFF. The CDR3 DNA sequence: TGTGCCATCCGTTCGGGCAGGGAGGGAACTGAAGCTTTCTTT.